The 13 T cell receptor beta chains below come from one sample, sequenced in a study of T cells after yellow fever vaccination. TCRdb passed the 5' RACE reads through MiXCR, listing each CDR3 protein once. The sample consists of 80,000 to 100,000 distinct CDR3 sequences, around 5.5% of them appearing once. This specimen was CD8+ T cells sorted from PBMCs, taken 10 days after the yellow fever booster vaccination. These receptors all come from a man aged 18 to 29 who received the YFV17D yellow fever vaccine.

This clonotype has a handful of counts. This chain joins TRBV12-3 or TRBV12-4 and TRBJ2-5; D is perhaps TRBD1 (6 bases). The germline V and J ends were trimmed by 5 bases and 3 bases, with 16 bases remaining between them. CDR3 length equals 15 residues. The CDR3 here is CASSAQGFNEETQYF. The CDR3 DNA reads TGTGCCAGCAGTGCCCAGGGGTTCAATGAAGAGACCCAGTACTTC.

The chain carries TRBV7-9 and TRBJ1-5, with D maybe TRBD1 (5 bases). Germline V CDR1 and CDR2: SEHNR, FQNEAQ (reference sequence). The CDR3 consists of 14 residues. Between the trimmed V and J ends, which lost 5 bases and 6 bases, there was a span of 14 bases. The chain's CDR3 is CASSPWQGGQPQHF. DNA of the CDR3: TGTGCCAGCAGCCCCTGGCAGGGAGGTCAGCCCCAGCATTTT.

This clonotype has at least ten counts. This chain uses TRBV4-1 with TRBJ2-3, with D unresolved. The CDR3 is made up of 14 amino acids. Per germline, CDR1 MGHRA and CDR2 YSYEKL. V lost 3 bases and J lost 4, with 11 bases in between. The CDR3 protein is CASSHPRSSDTQYF. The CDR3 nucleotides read TGCGCCAGCAGCCACCCCCGATCGTCAGATACGCAGTATTTT.

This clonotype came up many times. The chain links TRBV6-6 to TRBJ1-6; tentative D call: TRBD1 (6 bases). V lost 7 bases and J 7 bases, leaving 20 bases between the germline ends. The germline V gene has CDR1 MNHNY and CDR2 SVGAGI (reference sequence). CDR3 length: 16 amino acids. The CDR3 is CASKPQGQRGNSPLHF. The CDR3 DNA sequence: TGTGCCAGCAAACCACAGGGCCAAAGGGGGAATTCACCCCTCCACTTT.

The CDR3 bases are TGTGCCAGCAGCCCCCCCGTAGACGGACCCGGGGAGCTGTTTTTT. It codes for CASSPPVDGPGELFF. V is TRBV6-2 or TRBV6-3 and J is TRBJ2-2; unclear D gene. The CDR3 loop spans 15 amino acids. Per the germline V gene, CDR1 is MNHEY and CDR2 is SVGEGT. Trimming shortened V by 6 bases and J by 6 bases, and 17 bases separated the two germline ends.

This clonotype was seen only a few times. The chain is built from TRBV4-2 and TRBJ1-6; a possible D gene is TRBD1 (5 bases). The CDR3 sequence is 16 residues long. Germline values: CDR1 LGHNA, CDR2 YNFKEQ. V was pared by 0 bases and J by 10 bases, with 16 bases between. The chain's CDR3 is CASSQDLGPGGSPLHF. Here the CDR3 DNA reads TGTGCCAGCAGCCAAGATCTGGGCCCTGGGGGATCACCCCTCCACTTT.

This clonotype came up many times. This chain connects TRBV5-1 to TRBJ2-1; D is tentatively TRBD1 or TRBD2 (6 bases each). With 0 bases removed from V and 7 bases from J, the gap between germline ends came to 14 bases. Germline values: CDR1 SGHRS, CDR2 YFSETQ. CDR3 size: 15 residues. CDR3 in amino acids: CASSLVGGRSNEQFF. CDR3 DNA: TGCGCCAGCAGCTTGGTAGGGGGGCGTAGTAATGAGCAGTTCTTC.

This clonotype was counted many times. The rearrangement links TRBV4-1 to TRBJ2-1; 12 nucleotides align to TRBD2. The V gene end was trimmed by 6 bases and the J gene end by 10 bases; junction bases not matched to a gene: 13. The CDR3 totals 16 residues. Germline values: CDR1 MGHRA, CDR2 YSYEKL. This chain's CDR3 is CASRPLTSGGIKEQFF. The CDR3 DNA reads TGCGCCAGCAGGCCTCTGACTAGCGGGGGCATCAAGGAGCAGTTCTTC.

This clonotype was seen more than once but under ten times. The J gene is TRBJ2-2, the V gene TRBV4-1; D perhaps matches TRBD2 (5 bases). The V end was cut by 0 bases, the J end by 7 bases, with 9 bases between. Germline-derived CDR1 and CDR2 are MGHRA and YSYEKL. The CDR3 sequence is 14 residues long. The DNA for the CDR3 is TGCGCCAGCAGCCAAGAACGAGGGCTCGGGGAGCTGTTTTTT. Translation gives CASSQERGLGELFF.

The CDR3 reads CSVEDRGDRGYGYTF. For the CDR3, the DNA is TGCAGCGTTGAAGACCGGGGGGACAGGGGCTATGGCTACACCTTC. The chain carries TRBV29-1 and TRBJ1-2; TRBD1 agrees at 10 bases. V shed 0 bases, J shed 4 bases, and the junction held 5 bases outside the gene matches. The CDR3 length is 15 residues. Germline-derived CDR1 and CDR2 are SQVTM and ANQGSEA.

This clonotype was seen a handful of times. In DNA, the CDR3 is TGCGCCAGCAGCCAAGATTGGGGTGTCACCGGGGAGCTGTTTTTT. Protein product: CASSQDWGVTGELFF. The chain recombines TRBV4-3 with TRBJ2-2; no reliable D call. The V end was cut by 0 bases, the J end by 4 bases, with 9 bases between. This CDR3 contains 15 residues. Per germline, CDR1 LGHNA and CDR2 YSLEER.

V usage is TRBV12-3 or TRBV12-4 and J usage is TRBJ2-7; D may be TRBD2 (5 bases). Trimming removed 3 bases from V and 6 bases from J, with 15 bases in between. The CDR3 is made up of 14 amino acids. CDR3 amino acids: CASSFSGPRGEQYF. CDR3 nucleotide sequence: TGTGCCAGCAGTTTTTCCGGGCCCCGGGGCGAGCAGTACTTC.

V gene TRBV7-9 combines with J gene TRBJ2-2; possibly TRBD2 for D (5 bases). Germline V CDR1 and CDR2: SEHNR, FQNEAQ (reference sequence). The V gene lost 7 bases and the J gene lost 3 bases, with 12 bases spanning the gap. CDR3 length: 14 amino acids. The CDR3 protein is CASTLGLHTGELFF. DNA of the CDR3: TGTGCCAGCACCCTCGGACTGCACACCGGGGAGCTGTTTTTT.